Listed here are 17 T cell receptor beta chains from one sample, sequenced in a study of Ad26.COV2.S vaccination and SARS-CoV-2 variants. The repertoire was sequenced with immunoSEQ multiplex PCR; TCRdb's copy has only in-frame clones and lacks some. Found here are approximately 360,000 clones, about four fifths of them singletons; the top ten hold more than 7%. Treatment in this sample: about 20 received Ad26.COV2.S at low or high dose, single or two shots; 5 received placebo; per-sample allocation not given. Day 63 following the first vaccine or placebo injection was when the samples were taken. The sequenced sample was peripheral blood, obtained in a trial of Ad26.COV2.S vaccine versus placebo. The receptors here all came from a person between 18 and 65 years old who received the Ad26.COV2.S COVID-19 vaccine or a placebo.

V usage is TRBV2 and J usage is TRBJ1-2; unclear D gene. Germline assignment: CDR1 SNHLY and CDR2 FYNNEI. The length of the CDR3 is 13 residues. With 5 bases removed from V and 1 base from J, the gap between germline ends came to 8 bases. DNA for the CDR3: TGTGCCAGCAGTAACCCTCTTAACTATGGCTACACCTTC. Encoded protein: CASSNPLNYGYTF.

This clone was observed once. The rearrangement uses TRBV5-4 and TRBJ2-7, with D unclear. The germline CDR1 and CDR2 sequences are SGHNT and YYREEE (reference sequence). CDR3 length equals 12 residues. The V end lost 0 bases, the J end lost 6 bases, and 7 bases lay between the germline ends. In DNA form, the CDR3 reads TGTGCCAGCAGCTTGGTTCGCGGCGAGCAGTACTTC. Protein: CASSLVRGEQYF.

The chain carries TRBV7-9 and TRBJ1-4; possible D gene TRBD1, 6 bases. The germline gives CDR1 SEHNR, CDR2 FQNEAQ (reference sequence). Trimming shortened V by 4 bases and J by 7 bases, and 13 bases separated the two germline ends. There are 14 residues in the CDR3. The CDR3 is CASSSQGRGEKLFF. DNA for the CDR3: TGTGCCAGCAGCTCACAGGGACGGGGTGAAAAACTGTTTTTT.

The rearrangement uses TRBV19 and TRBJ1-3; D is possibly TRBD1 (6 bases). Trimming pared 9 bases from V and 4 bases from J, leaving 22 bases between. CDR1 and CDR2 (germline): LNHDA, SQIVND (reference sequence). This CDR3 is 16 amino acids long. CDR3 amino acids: CASATGPGAMGNTIYF. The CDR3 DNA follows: TGTGCCAGCGCCACAGGCCCGGGGGCAATGGGAAACACCATATATTTT.

The CDR3 is CSFPNRARETQYF. In nucleotides, the CDR3 is TGCAGCTTCCCTAACAGGGCCCGAGAGACCCAGTACTTC. This chain connects TRBV29-1 to TRBJ2-5; possible D gene TRBD1, 6 bases. Looked up from germline, CDR1 is SQVTM and CDR2 is ANQGSEA. With 8 bases removed from V and 4 bases from J, the gap between germline ends came to 17 bases. This CDR3 is built from 13 residues.

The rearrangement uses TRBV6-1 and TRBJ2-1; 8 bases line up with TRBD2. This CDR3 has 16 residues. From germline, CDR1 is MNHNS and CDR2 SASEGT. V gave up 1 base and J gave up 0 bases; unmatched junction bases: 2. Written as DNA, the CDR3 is TGTGCCAGCAGTGAAGAGGCGGGGGGCTCCTACAATGAGCAGTTCTTC. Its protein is CASSEEAGGSYNEQFF.

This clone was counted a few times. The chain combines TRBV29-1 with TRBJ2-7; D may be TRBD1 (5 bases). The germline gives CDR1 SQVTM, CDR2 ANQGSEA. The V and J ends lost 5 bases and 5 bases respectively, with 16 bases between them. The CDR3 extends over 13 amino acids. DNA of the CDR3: TGCAGCGTTCTAGTAGGGGTACGGAACGAGCAGTACTTC. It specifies CSVLVGVRNEQYF.

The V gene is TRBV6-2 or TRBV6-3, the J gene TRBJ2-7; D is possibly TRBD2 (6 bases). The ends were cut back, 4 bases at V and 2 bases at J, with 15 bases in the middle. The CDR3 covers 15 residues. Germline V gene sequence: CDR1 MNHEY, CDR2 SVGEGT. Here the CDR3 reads CASSFRSGSTYEQYF. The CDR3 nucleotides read TGTGCCAGCAGTTTTCGGAGCGGGTCCACCTACGAGCAGTACTTC.

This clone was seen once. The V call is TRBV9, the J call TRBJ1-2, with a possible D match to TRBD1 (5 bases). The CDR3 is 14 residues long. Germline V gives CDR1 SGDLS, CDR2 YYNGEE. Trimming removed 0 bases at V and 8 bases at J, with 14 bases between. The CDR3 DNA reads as TGTGCCAGCAGCGTAGCCGGGACCCTAGACGGCTACACCTTC. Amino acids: CASSVAGTLDGYTF.

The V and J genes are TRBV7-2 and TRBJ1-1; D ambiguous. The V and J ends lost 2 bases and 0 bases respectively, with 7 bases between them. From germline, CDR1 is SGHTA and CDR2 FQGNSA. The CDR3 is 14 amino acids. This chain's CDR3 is CASSLSQMNTEAFF. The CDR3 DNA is TGTGCCAGCAGCTTAAGCCAGATGAACACTGAAGCTTTCTTT.

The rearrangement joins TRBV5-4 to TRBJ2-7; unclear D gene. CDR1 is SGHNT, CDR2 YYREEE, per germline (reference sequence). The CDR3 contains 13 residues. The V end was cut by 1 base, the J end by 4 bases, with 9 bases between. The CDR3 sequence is CASSLLNGYEQYF. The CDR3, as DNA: TGTGCCAGCAGCTTGTTAAATGGTTACGAGCAGTACTTC.

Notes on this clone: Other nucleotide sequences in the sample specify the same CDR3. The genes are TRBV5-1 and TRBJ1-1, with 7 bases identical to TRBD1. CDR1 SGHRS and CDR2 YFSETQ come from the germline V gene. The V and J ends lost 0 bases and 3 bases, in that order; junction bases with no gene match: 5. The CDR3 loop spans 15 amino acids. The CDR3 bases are TGCGCCAGCAGCTTGGGGAGGGGGCTGGACACTGAAGCTTTCTTT. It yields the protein CASSLGRGLDTEAFF.

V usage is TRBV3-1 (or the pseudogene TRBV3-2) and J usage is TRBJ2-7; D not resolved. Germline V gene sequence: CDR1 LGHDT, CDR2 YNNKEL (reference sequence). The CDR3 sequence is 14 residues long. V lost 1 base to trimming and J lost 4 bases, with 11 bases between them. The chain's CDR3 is CASSQGVSRYEQYF. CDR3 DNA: TGTGCCAGCAGCCAAGGCGTCAGCAGGTACGAGCAGTACTTC.

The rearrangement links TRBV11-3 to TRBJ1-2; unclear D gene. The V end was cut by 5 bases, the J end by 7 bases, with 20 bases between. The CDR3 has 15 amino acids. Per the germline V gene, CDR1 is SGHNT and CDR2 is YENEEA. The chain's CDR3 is CASSPPYAGKGGYTF. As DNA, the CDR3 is TGTGCCAGCAGCCCTCCCTACGCAGGAAAGGGTGGCTACACCTTC.

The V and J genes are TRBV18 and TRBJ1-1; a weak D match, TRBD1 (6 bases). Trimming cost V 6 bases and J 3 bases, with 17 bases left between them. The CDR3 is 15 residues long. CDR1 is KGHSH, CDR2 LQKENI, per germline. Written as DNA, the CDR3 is TGTGCCAGCTCCCCCACAGGAGCAGGGGACACTGAAGCTTTCTTT. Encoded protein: CASSPTGAGDTEAFF.

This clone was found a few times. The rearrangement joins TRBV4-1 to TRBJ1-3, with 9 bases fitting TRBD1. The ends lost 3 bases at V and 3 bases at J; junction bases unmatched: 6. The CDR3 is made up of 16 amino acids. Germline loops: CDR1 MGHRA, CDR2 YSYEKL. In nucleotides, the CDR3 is TGCGCCAGCAGCCAGGAGGGACAGGGAGGTGGAAACACCATATATTTT. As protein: CASSQEGQGGGNTIYF.

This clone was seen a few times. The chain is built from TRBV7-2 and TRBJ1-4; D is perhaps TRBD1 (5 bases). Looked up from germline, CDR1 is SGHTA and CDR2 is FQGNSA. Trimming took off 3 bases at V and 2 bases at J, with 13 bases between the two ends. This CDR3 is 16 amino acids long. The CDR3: CASSLNLAGTNEKLFF. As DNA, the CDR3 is TGTGCCAGCAGCTTGAATTTAGCAGGGACTAATGAAAAACTGTTTTTT. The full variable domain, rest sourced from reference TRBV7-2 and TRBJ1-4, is GAGVSQSPSNKVTEKGKDVELRCDPISGHTALYWYRQSLGQGLEFLIYFQGNSAPDKSGLPSDRFSAERTGGSVSTLTIQRTQQEDSAVYLCASSLNLAGTNEKLFFGSGTQLSVL.